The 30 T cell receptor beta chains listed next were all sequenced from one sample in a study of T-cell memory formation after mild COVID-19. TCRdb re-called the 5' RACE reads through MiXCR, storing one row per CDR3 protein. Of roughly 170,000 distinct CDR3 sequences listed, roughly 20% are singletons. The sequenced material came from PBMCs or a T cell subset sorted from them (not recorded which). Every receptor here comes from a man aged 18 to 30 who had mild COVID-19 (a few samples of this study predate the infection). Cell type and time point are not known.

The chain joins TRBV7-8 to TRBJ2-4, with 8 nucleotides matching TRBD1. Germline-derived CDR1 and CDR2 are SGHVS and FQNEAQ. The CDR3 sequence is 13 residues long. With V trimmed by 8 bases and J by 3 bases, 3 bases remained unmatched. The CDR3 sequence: CASQGADKNIQYF. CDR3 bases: TGTGCCAGCCAGGGGGCTGACAAAAACATTCAGTACTTC.

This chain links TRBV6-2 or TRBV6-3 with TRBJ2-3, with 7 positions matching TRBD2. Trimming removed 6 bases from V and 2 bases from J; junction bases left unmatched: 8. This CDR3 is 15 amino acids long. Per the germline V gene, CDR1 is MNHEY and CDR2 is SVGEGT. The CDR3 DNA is TGTGCCAGCAGAGAGACTAGCAGAGTCACAGATACGCAGTATTTT. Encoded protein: CASRETSRVTDTQYF.

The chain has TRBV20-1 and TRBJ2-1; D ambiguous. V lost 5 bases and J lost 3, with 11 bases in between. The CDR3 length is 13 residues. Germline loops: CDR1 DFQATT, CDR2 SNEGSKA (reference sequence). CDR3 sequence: CSAGVRSYNEQFF. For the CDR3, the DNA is TGCAGTGCTGGGGTTAGGAGCTACAATGAGCAGTTCTTC.

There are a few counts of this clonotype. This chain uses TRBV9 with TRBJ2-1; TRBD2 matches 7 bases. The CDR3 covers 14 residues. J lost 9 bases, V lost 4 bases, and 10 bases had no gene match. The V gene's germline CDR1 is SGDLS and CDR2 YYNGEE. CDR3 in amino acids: CASSRLAGGGEQFF. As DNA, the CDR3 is TGTGCCAGCAGCCGACTAGCCGGGGGAGGTGAGCAGTTCTTC.

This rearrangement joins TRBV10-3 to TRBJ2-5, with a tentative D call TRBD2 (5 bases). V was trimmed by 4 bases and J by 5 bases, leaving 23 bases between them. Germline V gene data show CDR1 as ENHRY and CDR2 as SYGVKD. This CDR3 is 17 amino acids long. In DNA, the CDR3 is TGTGCCATCAGTGGGAACGGTTCATCTAGAAGAGGGGAGACCCAGTACTTC. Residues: CAISGNGSSRRGETQYF.

The CDR3 DNA reads TGTGCCAGCAGTGAATCTTCCTCGGTCCTGACCCAGTACTTC. This encodes CASSESSSVLTQYF. The rearrangement joins TRBV6-1 to TRBJ2-5; D is ambiguous. This CDR3 has 14 residues. V was cut by 2 bases and J by 7 bases, with 14 bases left in between. CDR1 is MNHNS, CDR2 SASEGT, per germline.

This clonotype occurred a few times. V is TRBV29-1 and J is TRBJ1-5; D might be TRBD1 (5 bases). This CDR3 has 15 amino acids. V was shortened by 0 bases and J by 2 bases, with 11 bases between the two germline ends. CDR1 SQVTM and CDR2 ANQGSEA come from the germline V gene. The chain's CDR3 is CSVEDSGTGNQPQHF. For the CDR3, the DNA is TGCAGCGTTGAAGATTCCGGGACCGGCAATCAGCCCCAGCATTTT.

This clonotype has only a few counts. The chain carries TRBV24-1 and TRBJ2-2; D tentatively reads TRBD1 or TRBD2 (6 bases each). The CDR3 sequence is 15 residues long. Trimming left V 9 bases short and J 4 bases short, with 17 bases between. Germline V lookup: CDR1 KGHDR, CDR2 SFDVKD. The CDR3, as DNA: TGTGCCACCGGGGGGCGGAACGACTTCACCGGGGAGCTGTTTTTT. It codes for CATGGRNDFTGELFF.

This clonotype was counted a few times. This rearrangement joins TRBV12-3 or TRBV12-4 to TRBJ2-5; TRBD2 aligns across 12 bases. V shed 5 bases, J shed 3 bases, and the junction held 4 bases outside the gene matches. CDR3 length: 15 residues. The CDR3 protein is CASSPRTSGEETQYF. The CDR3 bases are TGTGCCAGCAGTCCCAGGACTAGCGGGGAAGAGACCCAGTACTTC.

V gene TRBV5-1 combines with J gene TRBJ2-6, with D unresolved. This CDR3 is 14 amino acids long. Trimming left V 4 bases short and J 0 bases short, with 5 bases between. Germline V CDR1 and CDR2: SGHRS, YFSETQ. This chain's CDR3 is CASSPNSGANVLTF. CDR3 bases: TGCGCCAGCAGCCCGAACTCTGGGGCCAACGTCCTGACTTTC.

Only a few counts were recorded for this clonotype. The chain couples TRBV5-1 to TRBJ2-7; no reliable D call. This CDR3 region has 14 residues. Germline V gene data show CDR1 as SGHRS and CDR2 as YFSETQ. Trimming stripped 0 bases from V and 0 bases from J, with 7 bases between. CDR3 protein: CASSLAPGSYEQYF. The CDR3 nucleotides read TGCGCCAGCAGCTTGGCACCAGGCTCCTACGAGCAGTACTTC.

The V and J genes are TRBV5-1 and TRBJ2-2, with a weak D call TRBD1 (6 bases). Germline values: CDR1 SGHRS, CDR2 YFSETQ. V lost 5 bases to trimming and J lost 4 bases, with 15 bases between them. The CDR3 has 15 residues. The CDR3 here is CASRIQGLATGELFF. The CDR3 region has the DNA TGCGCCAGCAGGATACAGGGCCTCGCCACCGGGGAGCTGTTTTTT.

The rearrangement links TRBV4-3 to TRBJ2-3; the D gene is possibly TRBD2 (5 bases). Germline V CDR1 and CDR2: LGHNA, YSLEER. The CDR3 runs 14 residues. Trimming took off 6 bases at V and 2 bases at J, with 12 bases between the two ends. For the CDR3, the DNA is TGCGCCAGCAGTCGAGGGTCCCCCACAGATACGCAGTATTTT. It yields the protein CASSRGSPTDTQYF.

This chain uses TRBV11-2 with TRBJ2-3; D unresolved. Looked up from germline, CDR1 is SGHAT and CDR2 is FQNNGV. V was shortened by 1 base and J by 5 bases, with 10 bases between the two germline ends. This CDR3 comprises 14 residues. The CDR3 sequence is CASSLASPKDTQYF. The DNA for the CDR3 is TGTGCCAGCAGCTTAGCGTCGCCTAAAGATACGCAGTATTTT.

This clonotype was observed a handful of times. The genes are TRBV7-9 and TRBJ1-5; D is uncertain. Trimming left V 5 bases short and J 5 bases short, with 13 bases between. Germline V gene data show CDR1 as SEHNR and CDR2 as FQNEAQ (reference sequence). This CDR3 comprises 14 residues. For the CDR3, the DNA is TGTGCCAGCAGCCCAAGTGGGGTCGATCAGCCCCAGCATTTT. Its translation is CASSPSGVDQPQHF.

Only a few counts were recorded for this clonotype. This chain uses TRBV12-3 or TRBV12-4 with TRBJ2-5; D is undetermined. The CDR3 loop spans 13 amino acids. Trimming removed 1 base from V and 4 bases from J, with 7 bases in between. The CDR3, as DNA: TGTGCCAGCAGTTTAGGGCAGCCAGAGACCCAGTACTTC. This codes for CASSLGQPETQYF.

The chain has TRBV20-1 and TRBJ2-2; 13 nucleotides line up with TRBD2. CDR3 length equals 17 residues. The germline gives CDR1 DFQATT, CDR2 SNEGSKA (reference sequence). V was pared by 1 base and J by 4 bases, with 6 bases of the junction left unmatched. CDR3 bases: TGCAGTGCTAGAGCGACTAGCGGGGGGCGGGGCACCGGGGAGCTGTTTTTT. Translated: CSARATSGGRGTGELFF.

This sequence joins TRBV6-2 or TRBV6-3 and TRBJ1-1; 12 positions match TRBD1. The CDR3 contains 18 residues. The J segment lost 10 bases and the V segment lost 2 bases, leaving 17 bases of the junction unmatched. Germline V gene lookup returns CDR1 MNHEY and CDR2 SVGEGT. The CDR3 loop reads CASSYRSAGTGGRHVAFF. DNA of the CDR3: TGTGCCAGCAGTTACCGATCCGCCGGGACAGGGGGCCGCCATGTAGCTTTCTTT.

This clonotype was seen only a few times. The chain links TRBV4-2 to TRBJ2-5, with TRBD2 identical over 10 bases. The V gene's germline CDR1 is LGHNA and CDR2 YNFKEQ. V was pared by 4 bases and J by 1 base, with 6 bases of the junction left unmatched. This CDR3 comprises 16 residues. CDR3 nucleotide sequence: TGTGCCAGCAGCCCACTAGCGGGGTCAACCCAAGAGACCCAGTACTTC. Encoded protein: CASSPLAGSTQETQYF.

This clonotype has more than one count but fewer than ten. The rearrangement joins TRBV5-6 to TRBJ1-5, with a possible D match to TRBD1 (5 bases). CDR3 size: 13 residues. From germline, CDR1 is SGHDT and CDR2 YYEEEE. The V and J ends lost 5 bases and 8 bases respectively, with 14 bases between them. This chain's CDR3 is CASSSYRGEPQHF. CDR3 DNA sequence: TGTGCCAGCAGTTCGTATAGAGGGGAGCCCCAGCATTTT.

Written as DNA, the CDR3 is TGTGCCATCACAGGGGGCAGTCATGGCTACACCTTC. It yields the protein CAITGGSHGYTF. The V and J genes are TRBV10-3 and TRBJ1-2; 8 bases agree with TRBD1. The ends lost 7 bases at V and 6 bases at J; junction bases unmatched: 4. Germline CDR1 reads ENHRY; CDR2 reads SYGVKD. The CDR3 has 12 residues.

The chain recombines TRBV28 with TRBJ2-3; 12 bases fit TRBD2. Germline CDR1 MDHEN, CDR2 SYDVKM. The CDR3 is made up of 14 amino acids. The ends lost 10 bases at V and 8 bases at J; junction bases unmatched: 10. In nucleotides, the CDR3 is TGTGCCATCAGCCTAGCGGGGGGGTTTGTTACGCAGTATTTT. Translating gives CAISLAGGFVTQYF.

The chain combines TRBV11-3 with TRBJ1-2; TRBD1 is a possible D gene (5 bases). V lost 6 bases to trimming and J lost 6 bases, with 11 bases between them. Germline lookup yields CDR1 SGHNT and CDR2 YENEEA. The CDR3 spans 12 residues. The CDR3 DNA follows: TGTGCCAGCAGGTGGGGGTGGAATGGCTACACCTTC. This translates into CASRWGWNGYTF.

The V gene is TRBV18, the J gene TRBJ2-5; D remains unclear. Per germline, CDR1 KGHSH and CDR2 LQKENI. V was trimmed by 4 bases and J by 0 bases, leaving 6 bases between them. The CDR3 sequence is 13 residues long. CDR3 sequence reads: CASSLYDQETQYF. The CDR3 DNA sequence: TGTGCCAGCTCACTTTACGACCAAGAGACCCAGTACTTC.

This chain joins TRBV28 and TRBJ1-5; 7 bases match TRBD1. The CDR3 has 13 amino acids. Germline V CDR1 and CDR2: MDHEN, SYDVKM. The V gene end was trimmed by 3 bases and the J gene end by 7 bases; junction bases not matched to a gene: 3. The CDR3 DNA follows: TGTGCCAGCAGTTTCGACAGGGAACAGCCCCAGCATTTT. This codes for CASSFDREQPQHF.

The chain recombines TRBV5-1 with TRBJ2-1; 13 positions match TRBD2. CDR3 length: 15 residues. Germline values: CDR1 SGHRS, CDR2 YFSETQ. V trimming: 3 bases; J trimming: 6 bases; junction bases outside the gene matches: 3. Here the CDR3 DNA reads TGCGCCAGCAGCTCCGGGACTAGCGGGGCCAATGAGCAGTTCTTC. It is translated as CASSSGTSGANEQFF.

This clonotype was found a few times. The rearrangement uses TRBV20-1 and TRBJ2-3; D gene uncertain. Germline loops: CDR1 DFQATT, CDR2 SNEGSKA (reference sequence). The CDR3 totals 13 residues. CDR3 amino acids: CRAPGLSTDTQYF. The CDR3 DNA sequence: TGCAGGGCCCCGGGCCTCTCCACAGATACGCAGTATTTT.

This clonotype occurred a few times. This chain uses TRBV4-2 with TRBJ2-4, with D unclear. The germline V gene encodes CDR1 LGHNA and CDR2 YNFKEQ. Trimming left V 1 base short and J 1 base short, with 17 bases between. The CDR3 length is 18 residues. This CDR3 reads CASSQGGSLESAKNIQYF. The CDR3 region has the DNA TGTGCCAGCAGCCAAGGCGGCTCTCTAGAGTCCGCCAAAAACATTCAGTACTTC.

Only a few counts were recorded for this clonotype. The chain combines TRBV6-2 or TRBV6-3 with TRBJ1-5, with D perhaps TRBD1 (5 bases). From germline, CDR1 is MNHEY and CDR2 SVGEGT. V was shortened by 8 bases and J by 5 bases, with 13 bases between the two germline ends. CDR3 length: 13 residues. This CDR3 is CASAIRGHQPQHF. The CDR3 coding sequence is TGTGCCAGCGCAATCCGGGGACATCAGCCCCAGCATTTT.

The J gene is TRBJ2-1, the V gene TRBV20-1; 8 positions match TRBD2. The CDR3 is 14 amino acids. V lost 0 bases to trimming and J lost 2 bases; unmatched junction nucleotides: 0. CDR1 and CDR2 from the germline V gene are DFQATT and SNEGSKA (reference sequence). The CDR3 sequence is CSAREREAYNEQFF. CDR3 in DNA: TGCAGTGCTAGAGAGCGGGAGGCCTACAATGAGCAGTTCTTC.